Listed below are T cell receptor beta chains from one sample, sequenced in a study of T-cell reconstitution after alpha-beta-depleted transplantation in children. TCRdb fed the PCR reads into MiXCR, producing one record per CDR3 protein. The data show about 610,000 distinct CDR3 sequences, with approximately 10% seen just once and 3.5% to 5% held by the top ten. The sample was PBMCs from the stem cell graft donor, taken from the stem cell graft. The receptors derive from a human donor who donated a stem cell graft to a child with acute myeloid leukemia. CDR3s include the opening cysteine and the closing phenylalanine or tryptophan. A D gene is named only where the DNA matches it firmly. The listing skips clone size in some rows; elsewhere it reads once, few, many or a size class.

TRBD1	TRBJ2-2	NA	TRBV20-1	CSAIEPGQLNTGELFF	TGCAGTGCTATAGAGCCGGGACAGCTAAACACCGGGGAGCTGTTTTTT
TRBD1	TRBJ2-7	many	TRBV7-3	CASSLDHGTGSYEQYF	TGTGCCAGCAGCTTAGATCATGGGACAGGCTCCTACGAGCAGTACTTC
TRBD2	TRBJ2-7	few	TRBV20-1	CSAKGGSTDEQYF	TGCAGTGCGAAGGGAGGGAGTACCGACGAGCAGTACTTC
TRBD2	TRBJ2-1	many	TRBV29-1	CSRSDVSGRGGEQFF	TGCAGCCGATCCGATGTAAGCGGGAGAGGGGGAGAGCAGTTCTTC
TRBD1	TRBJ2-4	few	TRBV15	CATMAGGSQNIQYF	TGTGCCACCATGGCAGGGGGTTCCCAAAACATTCAGTACTTC
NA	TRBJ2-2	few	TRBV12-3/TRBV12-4	CASSLGARTGELFF	TGTGCCAGCAGTTTAGGAGCCAGAACCGGGGAGCTGTTTTTT
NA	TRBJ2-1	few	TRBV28	CASSLLLGNYNEQFF	TGTGCCAGCAGTTTGTTACTAGGAAACTACAATGAGCAGTTCTTC
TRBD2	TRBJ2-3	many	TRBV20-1	CSAPQAGGSTDTQYF	TGCAGTGCTCCCCAAGCGGGAGGGAGCACAGATACGCAGTATTTT
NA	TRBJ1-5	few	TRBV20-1	CSARSSSTNQPQHF	TGCAGTGCTAGAAGCTCCTCCACCAATCAGCCCCAGCATTTT
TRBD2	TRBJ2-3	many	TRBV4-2	CASSQDREGTSGRDTQYF	TGTGCCAGCAGCCAAGATCGAGAAGGGACTAGCGGGAGAGATACGCAGTATTTT
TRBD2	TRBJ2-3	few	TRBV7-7	CVSSLRGSGSGDTQYF	TGTGTTAGCAGCTTACGGGGTAGCGGGAGTGGAGATACGCAGTATTTT
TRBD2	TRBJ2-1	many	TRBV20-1	CSAGPGLAGYNEQFF	TGCAGTGCCGGCCCTGGCCTAGCGGGATACAATGAGCAGTTCTTC
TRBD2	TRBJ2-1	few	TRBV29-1	CSVQTSEVQFF	TGCAGCGTTCAGACTAGCGAAGTGCAGTTCTTC
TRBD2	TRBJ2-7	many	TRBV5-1	CASTPRAGAFSYEQYF	TGCGCCAGCACTCCTCGAGCGGGAGCCTTCTCCTACGAGCAGTACTTC
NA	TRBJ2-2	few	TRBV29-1	CSGTVARGAGELFF	TGCAGCGGGACGGTAGCTAGAGGTGCCGGGGAGCTGTTTTTT
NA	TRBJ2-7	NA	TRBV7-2	CASSLVVAVGSYEQYF	TGTGCCAGCAGCTTAGTGGTAGCGGTGGGTTCCTACGAGCAGTACTTC
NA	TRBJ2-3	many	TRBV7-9	CASNLGGDTQYF	TGTGCCAGCAACCTCGGGGGAGATACGCAGTATTTT
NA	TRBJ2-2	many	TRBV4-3	CASSQDWGNTGELFF	TGCGCCAGCAGCCAAGATTGGGGGAACACCGGGGAGCTGTTTTTT
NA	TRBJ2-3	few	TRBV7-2	CASSLISSTDTQYF	TGTGCCAGCAGCCTGATCAGCAGCACAGATACGCAGTATTTT
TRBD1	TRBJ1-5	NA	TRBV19	CASSSPLPGQVNF	TGTGCCAGTAGTAGCCCATTACCGGGACAGGTAAATTTT
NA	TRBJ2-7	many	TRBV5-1	CASSATAGTYEQYF	TGCGCCAGCAGCGCGACAGCCGGCACCTACGAGCAGTACTTC
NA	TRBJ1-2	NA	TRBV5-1	CASSFTPKGYGYTF	TGCGCCAGCAGCTTTACCCCAAAGGGGTATGGCTACACCTTC
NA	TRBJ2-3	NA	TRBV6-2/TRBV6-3	CASSSPWRSSTDTQYF	TGTGCCAGCAGCTCTCCCTGGCGCTCTAGCACAGATACGCAGTATTTT
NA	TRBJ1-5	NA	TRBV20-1	CSAGGQGSHEPQHF	TGCAGTGCCGGGGGCCAGGGCTCCCATGAGCCCCAGCATTTT
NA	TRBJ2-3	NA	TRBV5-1	CASSLMAGPDTDTQYF	TGCGCCAGCAGCTTGATGGCAGGGCCGGATACAGATACGCAGTATTTT
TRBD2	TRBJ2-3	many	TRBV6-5	CASSYELAGTDTQYF	TGTGCCAGCAGTTACGAACTAGCGGGCACAGATACGCAGTATTTT
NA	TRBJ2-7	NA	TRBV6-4	CASSIRELGRRRYEQYF	TGTGCCAGCAGCATTAGGGAGCTGGGGAGGCGGCGCTACGAGCAGTACTTC